This is a list of T cell receptor beta chains from one sample in a study of shared clonotypes between healthy human individuals. Sequencing used immunoSEQ multiplex PCR; TCRdb keeps in-frame clones, though not all of them. This sample has about 1.5 million clones, with 95% to 99% found just once. What was sequenced was naive CD4+ T cells sorted from blood. The source of these receptors is a man aged 30 to 39 in good health. The CDR3 runs from the conserved cysteine through the conserved F or W. The order of the fields is V gene, clone size, J gene, D gene, CDR3 protein, CDR3 DNA. The D gene is left open where the match is weak. Expanded clones are given a class, and other clones once, few, many or no size at all.

TRBV15,NA,TRBJ1-3,NA,CATSRDRGNTIYF,TGTGCCACCAGCAGAGATCGGGGAAACACCATATATTTT
TRBV5-1,NA,TRBJ2-7,NA,CASSLRGGPRPYEQYF,TGCGCCAGCAGCCTCCGGGGTGGGCCGCGACCCTACGAGCAGTACTTC
TRBV27,NA,TRBJ2-5,TRBD2,CASCRAGGLETQYF,TGTGCCAGCTGCCGAGCGGGAGGGCTCGAGACCCAGTACTTC
TRBV7-2,NA,TRBJ1-5,NA,CASSLAGRSNQPQHF,TGTGCCAGCAGCTTAGCGGGCAGAAGCAATCAGCCCCAGCATTTT
TRBV2,NA,TRBJ2-7,NA,CASSEALFSGAYIPYEQYF,TGTGCCAGCAGTGAAGCGCTCTTTTCGGGGGCGTACATTCCCTACGAGCAGTACTTC
TRBV5-1,NA,TRBJ2-1,NA,CASSLGGPFIDNEQFF,TGCGCCAGCAGCTTGGGAGGCCCTTTCATCGACAATGAGCAGTTCTTC
TRBV5-1,NA,TRBJ1-3,NA,CASSPTGQSGNTIYF,TGCGCCAGCAGCCCCACAGGACAGTCTGGAAACACCATATATTTT
TRBV5-3,NA,TRBJ2-1,TRBD2,CARSLDSSGRACEQFF,TGTGCCAGAAGCTTGGACTCTAGCGGGAGGGCCTGTGAGCAGTTCTTC
TRBV6-5,NA,TRBJ2-1,NA,CASSYSWSRYNEQFF,TGTGCCAGCAGTTACTCCTGGAGTAGGTACAATGAGCAGTTCTTC
TRBV7-2,NA,TRBJ1-2,NA,CASSFDRTYGYTF,TGTGCCAGCAGCTTTGACAGAACGTATGGCTACACCTTC
TRBV15,once,TRBJ2-1,TRBD2,CATSASSGLKQFF,TGTGCCACCAGCGCATCTAGCGGGCTTAAGCAGTTCTTC
TRBV15,once,TRBJ2-5,NA,CATSRDWVYQETQYF,TGTGCCACCAGCAGAGACTGGGTCTACCAAGAGACCCAGTACTTC
TRBV11-2,NA,TRBJ2-1,NA,CASSSTSYNEQFF,TGTGCCAGCAGCTCTACCTCCTACAATGAGCAGTTCTTC
TRBV19,once,TRBJ1-5,TRBD1,CASSTKQGHTYQPQHF,TGTGCCAGTAGTACCAAACAGGGGCACACATATCAGCCCCAGCATTTT
TRBV2,NA,TRBJ2-1,TRBD2,CASTGLAGRLGEQFF,TGTGCCAGCACCGGACTAGCGGGACGGCTTGGCGAGCAGTTCTTC
TRBV5-4,NA,TRBJ2-5,NA,CASSPPHRGTGETQYF,TGTGCCAGCAGCCCGCCCCATCGGGGAACTGGCGAGACCCAGTACTTC
TRBV5-1,NA,TRBJ2-1,TRBD1,CASSLGTGSYNEQFF,TGCGCCAGCAGCTTGGGGACAGGGTCTTACAATGAGCAGTTCTTC
TRBV10-3,NA,TRBJ2-5,NA,CAIRQEKETQYF,TGTGCCATTAGACAGGAGAAAGAGACCCAGTACTTC
TRBV5-4,NA,TRBJ2-5,TRBD1,CASSPGTGSGPQETQYF,TGTGCCAGCAGCCCAGGGACAGGCTCGGGGCCTCAAGAGACCCAGTACTTC
TRBV27,NA,TRBJ2-7,TRBD2,CASSLGGWREGEQYF,TGTGCCAGCAGTTTGGGGGGGTGGCGGGAGGGCGAGCAGTACTTC
TRBV5-6,NA,TRBJ2-2,TRBD1,CASSADRGRNGELFF,TGTGCCAGCAGCGCGGACAGGGGCCGTAACGGGGAGCTGTTTTTT
TRBV27,NA,TRBJ2-7,NA,CASSFRADTYEQYF,TGTGCCAGCAGTTTCCGAGCGGATACCTACGAGCAGTACTTC
TRBV5-4,NA,TRBJ2-3,NA,CASSSRGSTDTQYF,TGTGCCAGCAGCTCCAGGGGAAGCACAGATACGCAGTATTTT
TRBV2,NA,TRBJ1-5,TRBD1,CASSVGGQPPGPQHF,TGTGCCAGCAGTGTGGGGGGACAGCCCCCAGGGCCCCAGCATTTT
TRBV29-1,once,TRBJ2-7,NA,CSVKTVVTYEQYF,TGCAGCGTTAAAACAGTTGTAACCTACGAGCAGTACTTC
TRBV29-1,NA,TRBJ1-2,NA,CSVQRSVNYGYTF,TGCAGCGTTCAAAGGTCCGTTAACTATGGCTACACCTTC
TRBV7-2,NA,TRBJ2-1,TRBD2,CASSSSLAGVSNEQFF,TGTGCCAGCAGCTCTAGTCTAGCGGGAGTGAGTAATGAGCAGTTCTTC
TRBV11-1,NA,TRBJ2-2,TRBD2,CASSLVASGRHTGELFF,TGTGCCAGCAGCTTAGTCGCTAGCGGGAGGCACACCGGGGAGCTGTTTTTT
TRBV27,NA,TRBJ2-1,NA,CASGQKGTGVQFF,TGTGCCAGCGGGCAGAAGGGCACAGGAGTGCAGTTCTTC
TRBV9,NA,TRBJ2-3,TRBD2,CASSTPLAGGPTDTQYF,TGTGCCAGCAGCACACCACTAGCGGGAGGGCCCACAGATACGCAGTATTTT
TRBV5-1,NA,TRBJ1-1,NA,CASSIETGTEAFF,TGCGCCAGCAGCATAGAAACAGGCACTGAAGCTTTCTTT
TRBV5-1,NA,TRBJ2-1,TRBD2,CASSSETSGIHAEQFF,TGCGCCAGCAGCTCGGAGACTAGCGGGATTCATGCTGAGCAGTTCTTC
TRBV30,NA,TRBJ2-7,NA,CAWSEGTRYEQYF,TGTGCCTGGAGTGAGGGTACGAGGTACGAGCAGTACTTC
TRBV27,NA,TRBJ2-2,NA,CASSFASGLRTGELFF,TGTGCCAGCAGTTTCGCGTCGGGATTACGTACCGGGGAGCTGTTTTTT
TRBV28,NA,TRBJ2-1,NA,CASSSVVYNEQFF,TGTGCCAGCAGTTCGGTTGTATACAATGAGCAGTTCTTC
TRBV30,NA,TRBJ2-7,TRBD2,CAWSGTSYEQYF,TGTGCCTGGTCCGGGACTAGCTACGAGCAGTACTTC
TRBV30,NA,TRBJ2-7,NA,CASSGLGTVRDEQYF,TGTGCCAGCTCGGGCCTTGGGACGGTTAGGGACGAGCAGTACTTC
TRBV28,NA,TRBJ1-5,NA,CASTLGSSNQPQHF,TGTGCCAGCACCCTTGGTTCTAGCAATCAGCCCCAGCATTTT
TRBV11-2,NA,TRBJ2-3,NA,CASSLGRSTDTQYF,TGTGCCAGCAGCTTAGGGCGCAGCACAGATACGCAGTATTTT
TRBV28,NA,TRBJ1-5,TRBD1,CASSRQGARSSNQPQHF,TGTGCCAGCAGTCGACAGGGGGCGCGGAGTAGCAATCAGCCCCAGCATTTT
TRBV18,NA,TRBJ2-5,TRBD2,CASSPGGSQETQYF,TGTGCCAGCTCACCGGGGGGGAGCCAAGAGACCCAGTACTTC
TRBV1,NA,TRBJ2-3,NA,CTSSHIADTGLDTQYF,TGCACCAGCAGCCACATAGCGGATACCGGTTTGGATACGCAGTATTTT
TRBV28,NA,TRBJ2-3,NA,CASSAPLGGTTDTQYF,TGTGCCAGCAGTGCCCCCCTCGGAGGGACCACAGATACGCAGTATTTT
TRBV9,NA,TRBJ1-1,NA,CASSVDDRPHMNTEAFF,TGTGCCAGCAGCGTAGATGACAGGCCCCATATGAACACTGAAGCTTTCTTT
TRBV28,NA,TRBJ2-1,TRBD2,CASSFFPTGGHNEQFF,TGTGCCAGCAGTTTCTTTCCCACGGGAGGTCATAATGAGCAGTTCTTC
TRBV18,once,TRBJ2-7,NA,CASSPLVATYEQYF,TGTGCCAGCTCTCCCTTGGTAGCAACCTACGAGCAGTACTTC
TRBV27,once,TRBJ1-2,NA,CASSVGTQGYVYTF,TGTGCCAGCAGTGTTGGGACGCAGGGGTATGTCTACACCTTC
TRBV5-4,NA,TRBJ2-1,NA,CASSPGPRSSYNEQFF,TGTGCCAGCAGTCCGGGACCCCGATCCTCCTACAATGAGCAGTTCTTC
TRBV27,NA,TRBJ2-2,TRBD1,CASRSGTVNTGELFF,TGTGCCAGCAGGTCAGGGACAGTTAACACCGGGGAGCTGTTTTTT
TRBV29-1,NA,TRBJ2-1,TRBD2,CSVLAGTYNEQFF,TGCAGCGTATTAGCGGGAACCTACAATGAGCAGTTCTTC
TRBV2,NA,TRBJ1-5,NA,CASSPYSNQPQHF,TGTGCCAGCAGTCCATATAGCAATCAGCCCCAGCATTTT
TRBV18,once,TRBJ2-1,NA,CASSPGNEQFF,TGTGCCAGCTCACCCGGTAATGAGCAGTTCTTC
TRBV2,once,TRBJ2-7,TRBD2,CASSDLGLAGGPLYEQYF,TGTGCCAGCAGTGACCTGGGACTAGCGGGGGGCCCCCTCTACGAGCAGTACTTC
TRBV5-1,NA,TRBJ2-7,NA,CASSVGTNPYEQYF,TGCGCCAGCAGCGTCGGGACAAACCCCTACGAGCAGTACTTC
TRBV7-2,NA,TRBJ2-5,TRBD2,CASSLSGRLATQETQYF,TGTGCCAGCAGCTTATCGGGGCGACTAGCTACCCAAGAGACCCAGTACTTC
TRBV4-1,NA,TRBJ2-5,NA,CASSQEGTQQETQYF,TGCGCCAGCAGCCAAGAAGGTACGCAACAAGAGACCCAGTACTTC
TRBV28,NA,TRBJ2-7,NA,CASSPDRSEQYF,TGTGCCAGCAGTCCCGATAGAAGCGAGCAGTACTTC
TRBV27,NA,TRBJ2-2,NA,CASSLRAGTGELFF,TGTGCCAGCAGTTTAAGGGCTGGCACCGGGGAGCTGTTTTTT
TRBV19,NA,TRBJ2-7,TRBD1,CASSANRGIIEQYF,TGTGCCAGTAGTGCCAACAGGGGGATTATCGAGCAGTACTTC
TRBV5-1,NA,TRBJ2-1,TRBD1,CASSLFGTDNEQFF,TGCGCCAGCAGCTTGTTCGGGACAGACAATGAGCAGTTCTTC